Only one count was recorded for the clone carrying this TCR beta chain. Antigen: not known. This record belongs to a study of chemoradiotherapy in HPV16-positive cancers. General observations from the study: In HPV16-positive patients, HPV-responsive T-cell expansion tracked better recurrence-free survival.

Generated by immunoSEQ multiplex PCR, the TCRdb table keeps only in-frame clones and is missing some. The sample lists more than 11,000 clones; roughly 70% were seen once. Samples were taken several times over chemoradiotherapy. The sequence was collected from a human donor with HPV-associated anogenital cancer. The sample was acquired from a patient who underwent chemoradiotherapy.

Here the CDR3 reads CASRPLGGVDYGYTF. The CDR3 DNA sequence: TGTGCCAGCCGACCTTTAGGGGGGGTGGACTATGGCTACACCTTC. The chain recombines TRBV27 with TRBJ1-2, with D perhaps matching TRBD1 (6 bases). The germline V gene encodes CDR1 MNHEY and CDR2 SMNVEV (reference sequence). The CDR3 consists of 15 residues. V was trimmed by 8 bases and J by 3 bases, leaving 19 bases between them.